This T cell receptor beta chain stems from a study of response to subunit inactivated influenza vaccine. The study, taken as a whole, reports: The authors proposed limited new T cell recruitment per seasonal influenza vaccination.

As concerns this clonotype: Its target is unknown.

TCRdb re-called the RT-PCR reads through MiXCR, storing one row per CDR3 protein. The sample gives about 240,000 distinct CDR3 sequences, roughly an eighth of which show up once; about 7.8% is in the top ten. This receptor was taken from a man aged 45-60 years who received an inactivated influenza vaccine. Sequenced here: non-naive T cells sorted from PBMCs, sampled roughly 15 days before vaccination.

For the CDR3, the DNA is TGTGCCAGCAGCCCGGATTACGTCCGCCCTGAAGCTTTCTTT. It is translated as CASSPDYVRPEAFF. This chain uses TRBV7-2 with TRBJ1-1; D not certain. The CDR3 runs to 14 residues. CDR1 SGHTA and CDR2 FQGNSA come from the germline V gene. Deletions cut 5 bases from V and 6 bases from J, with 16 bases between.